This section outlines one T cell receptor beta chain sequence together with its context. Its antigen is undetermined. This sample was included in a study of cytomegalovirus exposure and HLA in healthy donors. Study-level points and caveats: The study flagged roughly 150 TCR beta chains as cytomegalovirus-associated. Later, TCR association rates were found to vary by HLA locus, highest for DRB1 and lowest for HLA-C. In presence/absence analyses, roughly uniform sequencing depth across donors was assumed.

Primers included in the PCR were 60 Vbeta and 13 Jbeta primers. Measured with immunoSEQ multiplex PCR; TCRdb has only the in-frame clones, and not every one. Of over 95,000 clones in the sample, 65% to 85% were seen once. The CDR3 consists of 15 residues. Trimming removed 5 bases from V and 2 bases from J, with 10 bases in between. Looked up from germline, CDR1 is LNHDA and CDR2 is SQIVND (reference sequence). This receptor was identified in a woman in her late teens or twenties in good health and CMV-seronegative. Sequencing used PBMCs. This chain joins TRBV19 and TRBJ2-6; weak D call: TRBD1 (6 bases). CDR3 protein: CASSSGAAGANVLTF. The CDR3 DNA is TGTGCCAGTAGTTCAGGGGCGGCTGGGGCCAACGTCCTGACTTTC.